This T cell receptor beta chain emerged from a study of identical twins. General study findings and limits: Findings came from cross-sectional statistics, without long-term follow-up of donors. Twins shared beta out-of-frame sequences in excess, but this excess was weaker.

With template switching, a universal primer site was added, and the cDNA carried unique molecular identifiers. MiXCR was run by TCRdb on the 5' RACE reads, yielding one entry per CDR3 protein. This table holds some 500,000 distinct CDR3 sequences, more than 13% found once. Comments on this clonotype: Its matching antigen is unknown.

Separately, the same data were catalogued under a study of yellow fever vaccine responses in identical twins.

Sample: CD4+ T cells sorted from blood. This receptor was taken from a woman younger than 35 in good health.

For the CDR3, the DNA is TGTGCCAGCAGCGTCTTTTCGGGCTCAAGCACAGATACGCAGTATTTT. It specifies CASSVFSGSSTDTQYF. The rearrangement links TRBV7-6 to TRBJ2-3; the D is unclear. Germline V gene sequence: CDR1 SGHVS, CDR2 FNYEAQ. This CDR3 has 16 amino acids. V dropped 5 bases and J dropped 0 bases, with 15 bases sitting between them.